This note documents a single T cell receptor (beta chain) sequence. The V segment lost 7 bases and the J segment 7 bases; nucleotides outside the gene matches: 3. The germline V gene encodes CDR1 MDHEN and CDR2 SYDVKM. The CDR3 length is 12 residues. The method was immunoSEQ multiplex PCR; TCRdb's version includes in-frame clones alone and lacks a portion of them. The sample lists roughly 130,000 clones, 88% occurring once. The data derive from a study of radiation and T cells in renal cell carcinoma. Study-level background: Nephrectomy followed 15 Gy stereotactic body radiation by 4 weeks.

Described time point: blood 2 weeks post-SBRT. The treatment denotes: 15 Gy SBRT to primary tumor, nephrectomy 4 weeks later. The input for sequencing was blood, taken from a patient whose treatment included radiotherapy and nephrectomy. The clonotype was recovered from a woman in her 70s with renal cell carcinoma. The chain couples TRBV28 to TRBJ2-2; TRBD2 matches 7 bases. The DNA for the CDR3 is TGTGCCAGCACCTGGGGGGGCGGGGAGCTGTTTTTT. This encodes CASTWGGGELFF.